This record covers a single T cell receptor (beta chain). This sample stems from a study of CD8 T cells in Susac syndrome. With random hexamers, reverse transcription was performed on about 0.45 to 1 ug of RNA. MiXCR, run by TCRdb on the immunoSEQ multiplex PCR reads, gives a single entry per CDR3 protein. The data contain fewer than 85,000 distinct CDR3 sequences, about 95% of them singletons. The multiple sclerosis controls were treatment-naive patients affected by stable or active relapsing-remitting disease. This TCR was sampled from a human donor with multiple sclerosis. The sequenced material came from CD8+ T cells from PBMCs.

CDR3 sequence: CASRITGTDTQYF. CDR3 DNA sequence: TGTGCCAGTAGGATAACAGGAACAGATACGCAGTATTTT. The chain is built from TRBV19 and TRBJ2-3; possibly TRBD1 for D (5 bases). CDR3 length: 13 amino acids. Trimming took off 6 bases at V and 3 bases at J, with 10 bases between the two ends. Germline V gives CDR1 LNHDA, CDR2 SQIVND (reference sequence).